This TCR beta chain was found in a study of blood T cell repertoires in COVID-19. Per germline, CDR1 MNHEY and CDR2 SMNVEV (reference sequence). The CDR3 totals 13 residues. V shed 5 bases and J shed 8 bases, with 13 bases lying between them. Libraries were prepared by immunoSEQ multiplex PCR; TCRdb keeps only in-frame clonotypes and omits some of them. The sample lists around 170,000 clones, more than 70% occurring once. The clonotype was recovered from a woman younger than 45 with acute or convalescent COVID-19. The V gene is TRBV27, the J gene TRBJ2-1, with a possible D match to TRBD2 (6 bases). The specimen sequenced was peripheral blood. The CDR3 coding sequence is TGTGCCAGCAGTCAGACTAGATCGGATGAGCAGTTCTTC. Translated: CASSQTRSDEQFF.